Listed below are T cell receptor beta chains from one sample, sequenced in a study of CD8 T cells in ankylosing spondylitis. TCRdb passed the 5' RACE reads through MiXCR, listing each CDR3 protein once. Of more than 650,000 distinct CDR3 sequences listed, 12% are singletons. Material for sequencing was blood, either unsorted or a sorted T cell fraction (not recorded which). The source of these receptors is a male donor with ankylosing spondylitis. Both conserved end residues are part of each CDR3. A D gene is named only where the DNA matches it firmly. Size is stated for part of the rows, as once, few or many counts, or as a class when the clone is expanded.

clone_size	v_call	d_call	j_call	cdr3_aa	cdr3_nt
.	TRBV20-1	.	TRBJ2-1	CSAATGTVTSEQFF	TGCAGTGCTGCTACCGGGACCGTTACTAGTGAGCAGTTCTTC
.	TRBV6-1	.	TRBJ1-4	CASRDPGVGEKLFF	TGTGCCAGCAGAGATCCTGGGGTAGGGGAAAAACTGTTTTTT
few	TRBV29-1	.	TRBJ1-4	CSVDGATPEKLFF	TGCAGCGTTGACGGGGCCACCCCTGAAAAACTGTTTTTT
few	TRBV7-2	.	TRBJ1-2	CASSLGFRTVYGYTF	TGTGCCAGCAGCTTAGGCTTTCGGACGGTCTATGGCTACACCTTC
few	TRBV18	TRBD2	TRBJ2-1	CASSLRGLAGSPNREQFF	TGTGCCAGCTCACTAAGGGGACTAGCGGGATCACCCAACAGGGAGCAGTTCTTC
.	TRBV28	.	TRBJ2-7	CASSSQAESGSYEQYF	TGTGCCAGCAGTTCCCAAGCGGAAAGCGGCTCCTACGAGCAGTACTTC
many	TRBV29-1	.	TRBJ2-3	CSVVGPASTDTQYF	TGCAGCGTTGTGGGACCCGCGAGCACAGATACGCAGTATTTT
many	TRBV20-1	TRBD2	TRBJ2-5	CSARIRTSAAGSQYF	TGCAGTGCTAGGATTAGGACTAGTGCAGCAGGGTCCCAGTACTTC
.	TRBV20-1	TRBD1	TRBJ1-6	CSAREHNRGSNSPLHF	TGCAGTGCTAGAGAACACAACAGGGGATCTAATTCACCCCTCCACTTT
few	TRBV7-2	TRBD2	TRBJ2-1	CASSLHSGRASYNEQFF	TGTGCCAGCAGCTTACATAGCGGGAGGGCCTCCTACAATGAGCAGTTCTTC
.	TRBV9	.	TRBJ2-1	CASSVGGHYNEQFF	TGTGCCAGCAGCGTGGGCGGACACTACAATGAGCAGTTCTTC
once	TRBV5-1	TRBD1	TRBJ1-2	CASSSGTGGLGYGYTF	TGCGCCAGCAGCTCCGGGACAGGGGGCTTGGGCTATGGCTACACCTTC
.	TRBV4-3	.	TRBJ2-3	CASSQDWGRTDTQYF	TGCGCCAGCAGCCAAGATTGGGGCCGCACAGATACGCAGTATTTT
.	TRBV15	TRBD1	TRBJ1-3	CATSGYRGVMNTIYF	TGTGCCACCAGCGGATACAGGGGGGTAATGAACACCATATATTTT
.	TRBV7-2	.	TRBJ1-1	CASSLGGKAFF	TGTGCCAGCAGCTTAGGAGGGAAAGCTTTCTTT
many	TRBV15	TRBD1	TRBJ2-1	CATSSHYQTGAVGNEQFF	TGTGCCACCAGCAGCCACTATCAGACAGGGGCTGTTGGTAATGAGCAGTTCTTC
.	TRBV6-1	.	TRBJ2-7	CASSPHTTDPNEQYF	TGTGCCAGCAGTCCTCATACGACGGATCCAAACGAGCAGTACTTC
few	TRBV20-1	.	TRBJ2-1	CSAGGRARVYNEQFF	TGCAGTGCGGGGGGACGGGCTAGGGTTTACAATGAGCAGTTCTTC
few	TRBV20-1	TRBD2	TRBJ2-1	CSARAASGVNEQFF	TGCAGTGCTAGAGCGGCTAGCGGGGTTAATGAGCAGTTCTTC
few	TRBV18	.	TRBJ1-1	CASSPGRVIAFF	TGTGCCAGCTCACCGGGCAGGGTAATTGCTTTCTTT
.	TRBV4-3	.	TRBJ2-1	CASSQDIWNEQFF	TGCGCCAGCAGCCAAGATATCTGGAATGAGCAGTTCTTC
.	TRBV9	.	TRBJ1-4	CASSVGLRDGEKLFF	TGTGCCAGCAGCGTAGGGCTCAGGGATGGTGAAAAACTGTTTTTT
few	TRBV20-1	.	TRBJ2-7	CSTTMGGYEQYF	TGCAGTACCACCATGGGGGGTTACGAGCAGTACTTC
.	TRBV18	.	TRBJ1-4	CASSLGATEKLFF	TGTGCCAGCTCACTGGGCGCGACCGAAAAACTGTTTTTT
few	TRBV27	.	TRBJ2-6	CASSLSRFPGANVLTF	TGTGCCAGCAGTTTATCTCGGTTCCCTGGGGCCAACGTCCTGACTTTC
.	TRBV3-1	TRBD2	TRBJ2-1	CASSQPFGGRGSNEQFF	TGTGCCAGCAGCCAACCCTTTGGCGGGAGGGGCAGTAATGAGCAGTTCTTC